This TCR beta chain was profiled in a study of blood T cell repertoires in COVID-19. Study-wide background: Specimens from acute and convalescent COVID-19 originated in the United States, Italy and Spain. Sources were T cells, B-cell-depleted T cells, or PBMCs; the material itself was cDNA or gDNA.

Clones were sequenced by immunoSEQ multiplex PCR, and TCRdb holds only the in-frame ones, with some missing. The sample consists of tens of thousands of clones, 65% to 85% of them appearing once. The CDR3 runs to 12 residues. From germline, CDR1 is ENHRY and CDR2 SYGVKD. V was shortened by 6 bases and J by 8 bases, with 10 bases between the two germline ends. This TCR was recovered from a man aged 80 or over with active or convalescent COVID-19. The chain carries TRBV10-3 and TRBJ2-2, with D possibly being TRBD2 (6 bases). Input material: peripheral blood. The CDR3 region is CAISRRDGELFF. The DNA of the CDR3 is TGTGCCATCAGCCGGAGGGATGGGGAGCTGTTTTTT.